This T cell receptor (beta chain) stems from a study of T cells in Graves' hyperthyroidism and ophthalmopathy (dated by TCRdb to the late 2010s). Regarding the complete study: To identify distinguishing TCR V-J signatures, a discovery cohort of about 95 patients was used, comprising 40 to 45 with Graves' ophthalmopathy and 57 with stable Graves' hyperthyroidism. Prospective prediction of ophthalmopathy was tested in an independent validation cohort of fewer than 20 hyperthyroidism patients and 17 patients who later progressed to ophthalmopathy. The approximately 100 discovery patients were divided at random into training and test sets in a 7:3 ratio. Thyroid tissue and blood T-cell repertoires from six Graves' hyperthyroidism patients were also compared in the study. After blood sampling, hyperthyroidism patients were treated with methimazole at a starting dose of 30 mg daily, and ophthalmopathy patients were treated with high-dose intravenous methylprednisolone. The paper describes TCR Vbeta CDR3 sequencing of 135 peripheral blood samples, made up of some 40 ophthalmopathy patients, around 78 hyperthyroidism patients and roughly 17 progressor patients.

Amplification of TCR beta CDR3 regions was carried out from RNA transcripts. For the first round of RT-PCR on the TCR CDR3, the HTBI primer set was used together with the Qiagen OneStep RT-PCR kit. A second multiplex PCR round built the libraries, followed by size selection and purification. The libraries were sequenced on an Illumina HiSeq2000 using paired-end 100 bp reads. The authors' analysis ran thus. Raw data were processed with SOAPnuke, discarding reads with adapters, uncalled bases, mean Phred below 15, or no exact constant-primer or identifier match. High-quality paired reads were merged with COPE v1.2.5, and unique nucleotide sequences were defined as clonotypes. Clonotypes were aligned to IMGT TRBV, TRBD and TRBJ reference segments using MiTCR v1.1. The analysis was restricted to V-J combinations with a frequency above 0.0001, which together covered 99.2% of the repertoires. The TCS score was defined as F50 (clonal expansion) divided by E x V (chaos), with BLOSUM62-based TCRdist calculated between CDR3 peptides within each V-J. Welch's t-statistics and random forest reduced roughly 500 V-J features to about 12, which were used in a naive Bayes classifier (R e1071). TCRdb reprocessed the public reads (quality trimming at Q25 with fastp, clone calling with MiXCR) and kept in-frame beta chains. Each CDR3 protein gets just one entry, which takes the most common genes and DNA from the rows behind it. What appears here as the V and J calls and clone size reflects TCRdb's work, not the paper's. In all, the sample holds under 700,000 distinct CDR3 sequences, and under 60% of those were seen once. About 8.2% of the sample is taken by the ten largest.

What the authors observed across the whole study: No statistical method was used to fix the sample size in advance, and group allocation was not hidden from the investigators. A model built on a 13 V-J signature distinguished ophthalmopathy from stable hyperthyroidism, reaching about 88% sensitivity and 81% to 83% specificity in cross-validation and 80%/75% in testing. Most expanded thyroid clonotypes (frequency above 0.001) were also detected in blood, suggesting blood repertoires may reflect thyroid immune responses. During validation, the model predicted progression to ophthalmopathy a median of about 6.3 months ahead of onset, with approximately 71% sensitivity and 72% to 80% specificity.

A patient counted as having stable Graves' hyperthyroidism if no progression to ophthalmopathy occurred over 18 months of follow-up. Hyperthyroidism patients were aged 18 to 65 years and newly diagnosed, with disease duration of less than 2 months. Patients with uncontrolled infections, other autoimmune diseases, pregnancy or lactation were excluded. Clinical symptoms, serum thyroxine and TRAb, thyroid ultrasound, and orbital computed tomography formed the basis for the diagnoses. Total RNA was extracted using Trizol reagent, and RNA quality was assessed on an Agilent 2100 Bioanalyzer. This clonotype was found many times. Its antigen remains undetermined. Qualities for individual bases were not recorded, and no much larger clone is one base off. Looking up the germline V gene yields CDR1 SNHLY and CDR2 FYNNEI. V is cut by 5 bases and J by 3 bases, and the space between the germline ends is 10 bases. The CDR3 covers 14 residues, taking in both the cysteine and the phenylalanine. Here the CDR3 DNA is all that survives: 42 bases in frame from base 1.

This receptor chain uses TRBV2 and TRBJ1-4; possibly the D gene is TRBD1, per 5 matching bases. This TCR derives from a woman under 30 with Graves' hyperthyroidism. Donor details come from another sample of the same person, matched by shared clones. Sample: peripheral blood or thyroid tissue (not recorded which). DNA sequence: TGTGCCAGCAGTTCAGGGCGGGCTAATGAAAAACTGTTTTTT. Protein translation: CASSSGRANEKLFF.